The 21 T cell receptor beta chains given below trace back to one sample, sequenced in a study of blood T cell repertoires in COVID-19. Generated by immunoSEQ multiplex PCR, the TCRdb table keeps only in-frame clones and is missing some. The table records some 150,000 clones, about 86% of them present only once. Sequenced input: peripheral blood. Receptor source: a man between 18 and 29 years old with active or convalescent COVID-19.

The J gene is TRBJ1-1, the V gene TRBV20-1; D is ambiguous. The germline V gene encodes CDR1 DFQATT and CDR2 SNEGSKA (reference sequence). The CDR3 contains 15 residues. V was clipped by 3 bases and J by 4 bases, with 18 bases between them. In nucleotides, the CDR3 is TGCAGTGCTAGTCTTGGACGCCCGGGAGGCACTGAAGCTTTCTTT. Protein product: CSASLGRPGGTEAFF.

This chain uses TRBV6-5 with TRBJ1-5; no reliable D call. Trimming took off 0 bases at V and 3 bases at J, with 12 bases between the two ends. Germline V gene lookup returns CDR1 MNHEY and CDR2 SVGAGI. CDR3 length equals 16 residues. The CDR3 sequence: CASSYSWPGPNQPQHF. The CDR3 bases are TGTGCCAGCAGTTACTCTTGGCCAGGCCCCAATCAGCCCCAGCATTTT.

CDR3 nucleotides: TGTGCCAGCAGGAAGAGCTCCTACGAGCAGTACGTC. This gives the protein CASRKSSYEQYV. The rearrangement links TRBV2 to TRBJ2-7; D ambiguous. The CDR3 runs to 12 residues. The ends were cut back, 6 bases at V and 0 bases at J, with 6 bases in the middle. The germline V gene has CDR1 SNHLY and CDR2 FYNNEI.

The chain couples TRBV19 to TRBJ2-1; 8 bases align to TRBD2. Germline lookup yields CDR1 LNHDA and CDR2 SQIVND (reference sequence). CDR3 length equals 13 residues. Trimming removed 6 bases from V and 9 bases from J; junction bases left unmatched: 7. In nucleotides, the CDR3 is TGTGCCAGTAGCCCGGGACTAGGGACTGAGCAGTTCTTC. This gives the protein CASSPGLGTEQFF. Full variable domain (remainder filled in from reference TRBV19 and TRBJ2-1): DGGITQSPKYLFRKEGQNVTLSCEQNLNHDAMYWYRQDPGQGLRLIYYSQIVNDFQKGDIAEGYSVSREKKESFPLTVTSAQKNPTAFYLCASSPGLGTEQFFGPGTRLTVL.

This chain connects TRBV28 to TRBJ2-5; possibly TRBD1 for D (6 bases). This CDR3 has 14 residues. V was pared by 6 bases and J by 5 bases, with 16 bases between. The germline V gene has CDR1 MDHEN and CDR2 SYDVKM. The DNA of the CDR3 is TGTGCCAGCAGCCACCGAGGGGGACGGGAGACCCAGTACTTC. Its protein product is CASSHRGGRETQYF.

CDR3 region: CASSVVGGPTYEQYF. The CDR3 DNA follows: TGTGCCAGCAGCGTAGTGGGGGGACCGACCTACGAGCAGTACTTC. The chain is built from TRBV9 and TRBJ2-7; possibly TRBD2 for D (6 bases). The CDR3 sequence is 15 residues long. Trimming shortened V by 0 bases and J by 2 bases, and 12 bases separated the two germline ends. Germline assignment: CDR1 SGDLS and CDR2 YYNGEE.

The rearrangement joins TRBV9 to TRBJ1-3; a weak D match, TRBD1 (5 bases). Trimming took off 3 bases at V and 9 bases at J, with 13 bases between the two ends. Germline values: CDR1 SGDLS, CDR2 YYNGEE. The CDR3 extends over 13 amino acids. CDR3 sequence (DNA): TGTGCCAGCAGCGCTACGTTGGGGGGCACCATATATTTT. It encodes CASSATLGGTIYF.

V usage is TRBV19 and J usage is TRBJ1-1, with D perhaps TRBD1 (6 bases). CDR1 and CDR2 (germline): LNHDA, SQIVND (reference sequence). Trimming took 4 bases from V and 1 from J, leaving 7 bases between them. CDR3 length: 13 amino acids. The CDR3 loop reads CASSKQGNTEAFF. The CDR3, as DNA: TGTGCCAGTAGTAAACAGGGGAACACTGAAGCTTTCTTT. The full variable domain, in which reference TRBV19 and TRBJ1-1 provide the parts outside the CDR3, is DGGITQSPKYLFRKEGQNVTLSCEQNLNHDAMYWYRQDPGQGLRLIYYSQIVNDFQKGDIAEGYSVSREKKESFPLTVTSAQKNPTAFYLCASSKQGNTEAFFGQGTRLTVV.

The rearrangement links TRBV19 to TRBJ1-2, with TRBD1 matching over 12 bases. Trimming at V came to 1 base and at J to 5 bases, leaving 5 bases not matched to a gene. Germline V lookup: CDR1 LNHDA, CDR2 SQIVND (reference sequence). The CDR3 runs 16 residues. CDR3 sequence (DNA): TGTGCCAGTAGTATAGCCGGGACAGGGGGCTCTTATGGCTACACCTTC. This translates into CASSIAGTGGSYGYTF.

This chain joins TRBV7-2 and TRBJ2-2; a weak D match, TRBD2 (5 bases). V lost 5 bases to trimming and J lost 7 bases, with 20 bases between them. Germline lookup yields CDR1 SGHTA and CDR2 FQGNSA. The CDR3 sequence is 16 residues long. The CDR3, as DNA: TGTGCCAGCAGCCCCAGCGGCCCCGCTAACGGCGGGGAGCTGTTTTTT. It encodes CASSPSGPANGGELFF. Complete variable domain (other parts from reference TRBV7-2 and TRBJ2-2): GAGVSQSPSNKVTEKGKDVELRCDPISGHTALYWYRQSLGQGLEFLIYFQGNSAPDKSGLPSDRFSAERTGGSVSTLTIQRTQQEDSAVYLCASSPSGPANGGELFFGEGSRLTVL.

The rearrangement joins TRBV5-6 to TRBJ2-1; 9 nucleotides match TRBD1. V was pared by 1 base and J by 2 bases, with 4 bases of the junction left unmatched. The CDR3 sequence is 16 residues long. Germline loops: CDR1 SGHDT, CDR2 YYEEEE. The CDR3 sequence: CASSLRGTGPYNEQFF. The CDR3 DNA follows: TGTGCCAGCAGCTTGCGGGGGACAGGGCCCTACAATGAGCAGTTCTTC.

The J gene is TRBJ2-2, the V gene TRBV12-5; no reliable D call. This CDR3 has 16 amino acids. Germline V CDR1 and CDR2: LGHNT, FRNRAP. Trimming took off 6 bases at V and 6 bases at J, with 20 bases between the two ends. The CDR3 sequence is CASGLYLTSYPGELFF. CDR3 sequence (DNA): TGTGCTAGTGGCCTCTATCTTACTTCCTACCCCGGGGAGCTGTTTTTT.

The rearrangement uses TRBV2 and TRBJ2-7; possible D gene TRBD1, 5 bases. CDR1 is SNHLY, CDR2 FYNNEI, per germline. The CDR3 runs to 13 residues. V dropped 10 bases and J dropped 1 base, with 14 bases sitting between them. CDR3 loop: CATLGAESYEQYV. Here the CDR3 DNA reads TGTGCCACTTTAGGGGCAGAGTCCTACGAGCAGTACGTC.

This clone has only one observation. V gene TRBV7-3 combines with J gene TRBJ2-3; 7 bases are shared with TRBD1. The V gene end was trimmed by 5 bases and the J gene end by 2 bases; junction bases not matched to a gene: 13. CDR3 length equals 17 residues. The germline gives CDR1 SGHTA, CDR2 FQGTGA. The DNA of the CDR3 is TGTGCCAGCAGCCCGAAGCTGACAGGGCGTGCCACAGATACGCAGTATTTT. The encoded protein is CASSPKLTGRATDTQYF.

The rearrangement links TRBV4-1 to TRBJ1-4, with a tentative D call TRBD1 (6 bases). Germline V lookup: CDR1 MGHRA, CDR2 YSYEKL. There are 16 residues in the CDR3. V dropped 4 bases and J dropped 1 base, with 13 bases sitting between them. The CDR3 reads CASSRAQGRTNEKLFF. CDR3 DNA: TGCGCCAGCAGCCGAGCGCAGGGGAGAACTAATGAAAAACTGTTTTTT.

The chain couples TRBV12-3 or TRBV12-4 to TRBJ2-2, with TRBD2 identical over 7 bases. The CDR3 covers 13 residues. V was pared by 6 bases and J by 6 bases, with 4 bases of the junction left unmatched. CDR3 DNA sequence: TGTGCCAGCAGCCTAGCGGCCGCCGGGGAGCTGTTTTTT. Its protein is CASSLAAAGELFF.

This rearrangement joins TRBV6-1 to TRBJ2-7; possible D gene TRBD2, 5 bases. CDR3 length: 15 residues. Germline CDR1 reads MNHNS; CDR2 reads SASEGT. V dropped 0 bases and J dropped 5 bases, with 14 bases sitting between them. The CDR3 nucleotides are TGTGCCAGCAGTGAAGCCGGAGGAGCGGCGGACGAGCAGTACGTC. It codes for CASSEAGGAADEQYV.

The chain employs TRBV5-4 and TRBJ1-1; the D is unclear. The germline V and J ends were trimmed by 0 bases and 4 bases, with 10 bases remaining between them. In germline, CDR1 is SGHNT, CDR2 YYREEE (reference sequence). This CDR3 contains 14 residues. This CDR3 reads CASSLGEGVTEAFF. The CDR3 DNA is TGTGCCAGCAGCTTGGGCGAGGGTGTCACTGAAGCTTTCTTT.

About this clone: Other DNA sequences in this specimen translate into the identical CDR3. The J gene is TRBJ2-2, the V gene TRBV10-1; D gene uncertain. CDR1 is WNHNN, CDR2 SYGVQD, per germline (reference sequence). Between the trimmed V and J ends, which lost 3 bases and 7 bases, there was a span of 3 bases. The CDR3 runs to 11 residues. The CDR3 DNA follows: TGCGCCAGCAGTGATCTCGGGGAGCTGTTTTTT. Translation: CASSDLGELFF.

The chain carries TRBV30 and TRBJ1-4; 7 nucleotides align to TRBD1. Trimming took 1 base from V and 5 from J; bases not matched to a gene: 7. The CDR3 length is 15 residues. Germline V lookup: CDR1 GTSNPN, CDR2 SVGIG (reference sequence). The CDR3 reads CAWSEPGQKNEKLFF. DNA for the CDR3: TGTGCCTGGAGTGAACCGGGACAGAAAAATGAAAAACTGTTTTTT.

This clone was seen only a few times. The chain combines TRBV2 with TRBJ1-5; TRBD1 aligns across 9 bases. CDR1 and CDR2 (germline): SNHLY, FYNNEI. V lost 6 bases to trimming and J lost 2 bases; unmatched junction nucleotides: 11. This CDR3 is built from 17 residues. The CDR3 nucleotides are TGTGCCAGCAGCTACGGGACAGGGCCACTAGGCAATCAGCCCCAGCATTTT. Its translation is CASSYGTGPLGNQPQHF.